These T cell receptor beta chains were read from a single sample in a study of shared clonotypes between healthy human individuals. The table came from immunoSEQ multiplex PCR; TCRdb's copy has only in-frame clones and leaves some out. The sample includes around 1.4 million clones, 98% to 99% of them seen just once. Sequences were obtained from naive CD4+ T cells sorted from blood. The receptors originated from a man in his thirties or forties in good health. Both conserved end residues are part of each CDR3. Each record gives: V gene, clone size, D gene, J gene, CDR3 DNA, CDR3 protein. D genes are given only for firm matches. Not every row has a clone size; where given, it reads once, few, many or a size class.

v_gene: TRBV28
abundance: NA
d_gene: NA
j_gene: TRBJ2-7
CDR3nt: TGTGCCACCACCGGGGGGCCGCACTCCTACGAGCAGTACTTC
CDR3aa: CATTGGPHSYEQYF

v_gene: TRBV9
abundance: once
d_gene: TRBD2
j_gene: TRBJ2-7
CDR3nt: TGTGCCAGCAGCCCCGAGCTAGCGGGGAAGCCTTACGAGCAGTACTTC
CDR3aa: CASSPELAGKPYEQYF

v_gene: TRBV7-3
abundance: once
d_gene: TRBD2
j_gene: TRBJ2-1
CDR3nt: TGTGCCAGCAGCTTAACGCAGCTAGCGGATTACAATGAGCAGTTCTTC
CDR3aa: CASSLTQLADYNEQFF

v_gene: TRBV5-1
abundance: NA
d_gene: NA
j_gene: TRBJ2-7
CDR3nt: TGCGCCAGCAGCGAGACAGCCGAGCAGTACTTC
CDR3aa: CASSETAEQYF

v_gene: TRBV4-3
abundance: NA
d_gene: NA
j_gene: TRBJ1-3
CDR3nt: TGCGCCAGCAGCCAAGCTCCAGACAGTCGCTCTGGAAACACCATATATTTT
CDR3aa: CASSQAPDSRSGNTIYF

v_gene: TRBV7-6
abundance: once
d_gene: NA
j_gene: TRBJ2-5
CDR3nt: TGTGCCAGCAGCTCCATTCCTGGACAGCTACAAGAGACCCAGTACTTC
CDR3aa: CASSSIPGQLQETQYF

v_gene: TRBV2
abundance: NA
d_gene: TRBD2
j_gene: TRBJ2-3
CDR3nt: TGTGCCAGCAGTGTCCTAGCGGGTACGCAGTATTTT
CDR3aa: CASSVLAGTQYF

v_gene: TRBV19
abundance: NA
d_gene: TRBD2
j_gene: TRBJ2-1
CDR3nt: TGTGCCAGTAAAGGGGGGACTAGCGCCCGCCCCCAGAGATACAATGAGCAGTTCTTC
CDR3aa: CASKGGTSARPQRYNEQFF

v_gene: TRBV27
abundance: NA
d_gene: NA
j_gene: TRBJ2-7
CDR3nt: TGTGCCAGCAGTTTCGGGCAGGGGCGCTACGAGCAGTACTTC
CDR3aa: CASSFGQGRYEQYF

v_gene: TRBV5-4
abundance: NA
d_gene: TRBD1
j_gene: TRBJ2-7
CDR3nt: TGTGCCAGCAGCTTGGGACAGGGGAGTTTATACGAGCAGTACTTC
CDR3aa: CASSLGQGSLYEQYF

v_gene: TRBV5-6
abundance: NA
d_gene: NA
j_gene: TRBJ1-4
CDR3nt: TGTGCCAGCAGCTTGAGTGCCACGGTTCGAGAAAAACTGTTTTTT
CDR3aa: CASSLSATVREKLFF

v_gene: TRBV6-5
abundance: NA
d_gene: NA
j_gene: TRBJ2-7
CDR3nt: TGTGCCAGCAGGCCGGGCCCTCTGGTATACGAGCAGTACTTC
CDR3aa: CASRPGPLVYEQYF

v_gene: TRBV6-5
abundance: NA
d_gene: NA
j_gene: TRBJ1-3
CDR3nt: TGTGCCAGCAGTTTTTCGACAGGCACCTCTGGAAACACCATATATTTT
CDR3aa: CASSFSTGTSGNTIYF

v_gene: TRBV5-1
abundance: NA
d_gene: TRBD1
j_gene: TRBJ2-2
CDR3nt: TGCGCCAGCAGCATGGACAGGGGTACCGGGGAGCTGTTTTTT
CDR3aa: CASSMDRGTGELFF

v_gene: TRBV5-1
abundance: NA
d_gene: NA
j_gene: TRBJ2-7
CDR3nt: TGCGCCAGCAGCTACTACACACACCTCTCCTACGAGCAGTACTTC
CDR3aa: CASSYYTHLSYEQYF

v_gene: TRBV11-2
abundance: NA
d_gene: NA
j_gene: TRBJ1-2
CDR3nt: TGTGCCAGCAGCTTTGGGTCGACTAACTATGGCTACACCTTC
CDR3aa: CASSFGSTNYGYTF

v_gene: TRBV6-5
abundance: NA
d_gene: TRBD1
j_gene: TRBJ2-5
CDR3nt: TGTGCCAGCAGAACAGACAGGGGGGGACAGACCCAGTACTTC
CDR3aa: CASRTDRGGQTQYF

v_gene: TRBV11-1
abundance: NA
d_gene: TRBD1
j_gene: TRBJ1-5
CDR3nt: TGTGCCAGCAGCTTCCCGGGACAGGGAATGCATCAGCCCCAGCATTTT
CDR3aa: CASSFPGQGMHQPQHF

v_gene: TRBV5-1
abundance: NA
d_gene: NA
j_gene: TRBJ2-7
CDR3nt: TGCGCCAGCAGCCCCGGTTGGGGGGAGCAGTACTTC
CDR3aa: CASSPGWGEQYF

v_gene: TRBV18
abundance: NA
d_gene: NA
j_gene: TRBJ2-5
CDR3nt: TGTGCCAGCTCACCACCGAGCCCGGGGGAAGAGACCCAGTACTTC
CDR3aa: CASSPPSPGEETQYF

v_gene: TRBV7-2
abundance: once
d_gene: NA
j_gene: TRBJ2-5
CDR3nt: TGTGCCAGCAGCTTAGGCGGCAAGGGGCAAGAGACCCAGTACTTC
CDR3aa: CASSLGGKGQETQYF

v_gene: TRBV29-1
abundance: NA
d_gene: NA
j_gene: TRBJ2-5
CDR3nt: TGCAGCGTTAGGGACACCGACCAAGAGACCCAGTACTTC
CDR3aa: CSVRDTDQETQYF

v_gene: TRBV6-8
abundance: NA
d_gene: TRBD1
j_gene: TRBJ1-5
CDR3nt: TGTGCCAGCAGCCCAAGGACAGGGTTAAGCAATCAGCCCCAGCATTTT
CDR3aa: CASSPRTGLSNQPQHF

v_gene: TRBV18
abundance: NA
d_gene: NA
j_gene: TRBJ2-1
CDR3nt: TGTGCCAGCTCACCCGGGGACGGCTATGAGCAGTTCTTC
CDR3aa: CASSPGDGYEQFF

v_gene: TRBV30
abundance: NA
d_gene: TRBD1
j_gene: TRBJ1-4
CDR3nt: TGTGCCTGGAGTACCCTCCGGGACAGGGGGGAAAAACTGTTTTTT
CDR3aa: CAWSTLRDRGEKLFF

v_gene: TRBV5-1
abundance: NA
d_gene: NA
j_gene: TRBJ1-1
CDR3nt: TGCGCCAGCAGCTTGGTTGGGGGGGCACCCATGAACACTGAAGCTTTCTTT
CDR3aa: CASSLVGGAPMNTEAFF

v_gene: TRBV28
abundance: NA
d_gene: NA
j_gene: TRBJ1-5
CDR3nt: TGTGCCAGCAGTTTATTTCGAAATAATCAGCCCCAGCATTTT
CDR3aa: CASSLFRNNQPQHF

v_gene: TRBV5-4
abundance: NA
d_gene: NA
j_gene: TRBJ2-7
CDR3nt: TGTGCCAGCAGCGGGGAATTAGCCTCCCCGGAGCAGTACTTC
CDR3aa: CASSGELASPEQYF

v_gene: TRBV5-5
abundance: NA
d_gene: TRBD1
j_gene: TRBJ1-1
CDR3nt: TGTGCCAGCAGGAGACAGGGGAACACTGAAGCTTTCTTT
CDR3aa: CASRRQGNTEAFF

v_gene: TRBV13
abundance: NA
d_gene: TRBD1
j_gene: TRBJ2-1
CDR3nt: TGTGCCAGCAGCTTCGGACAGGGAGCCCCGTTAGACTCCTACAATGAGCAGTTCTTC
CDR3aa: CASSFGQGAPLDSYNEQFF

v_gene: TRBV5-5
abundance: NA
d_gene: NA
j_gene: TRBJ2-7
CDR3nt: TGTGCCAGCAGGCGGGTCTATGACAGGACCTACGAGCAGTACTTC
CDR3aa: CASRRVYDRTYEQYF

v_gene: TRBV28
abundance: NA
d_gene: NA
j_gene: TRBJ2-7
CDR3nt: TGTGCCAGCAGCACCGCAGGGGCGAGGTCTTACGAGCAGTACTTC
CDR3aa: CASSTAGARSYEQYF

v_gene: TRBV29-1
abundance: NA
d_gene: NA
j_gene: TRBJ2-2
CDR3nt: TGCAGCGTTGTAGAGGGGGCGAACACCGGGGAGCTGTTTTTT
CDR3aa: CSVVEGANTGELFF